Described below is a single T cell receptor (beta chain) sequence and its context. Its antigen is undetermined. The source of the sample is a study of T cell responses to AZD1222 COVID-19 vaccine. Study as a whole: Second doses at about 4 or about 12 weeks were pooled. Study-wide results and limits: Epitopes outside B.1.351 and B.1.1.7 mutated regions reportedly drew nearly half of spike TCRs.

Using immunoSEQ multiplex PCR, the repertoire was profiled, and TCRdb retains in-frame clones only, with some absent. The sample contains roughly 100,000 clones, more than 75% of which appear only once. The germline V gene encodes CDR1 SGHNT and CDR2 YYREEE (reference sequence). The CDR3 is 15 amino acids. The V gene end was trimmed by 1 base and the J gene end by 3 bases; junction bases not matched to a gene: 5. The sequencing used peripheral blood, collected on day 0 of AZD1222 vaccination. The rearrangement links TRBV5-4 to TRBJ1-2, with TRBD1 matching over 8 bases. This receptor was identified in an adult in good health. CDR3 residues: CASSLRQGADYGYTF. The DNA of the CDR3 is TGTGCCAGCAGCTTGAGGCAGGGGGCAGACTATGGCTACACCTTC.